Detailed here is one TCR beta chain. CDR1 is KGHSH and CDR2 is LQKENI in the germline V gene. V gave up 6 bases and J gave up 2 bases, with 15 bases separating them. This CDR3 comprises 15 residues. The authors split each subset's genomic DNA evenly across several immunoSEQ plates. Assay used: immunoSEQ multiplex PCR; TCRdb lists only in-frame clones, some missing. Of roughly 1.5 million clones in the sample, about 98% were seen once. The data stem from a study of shared clonotypes between healthy human individuals. Donors were Caucasian adults residing in Nashville, Tennessee, USA. Specimen: naive CD4+ T cells sorted from blood. Subset defined: CD45RA+ positively selected. J is TRBJ2-3 and V is TRBV18; D not certain. The receptor's source is a man in his thirties or forties in good health. The CDR3 nucleotides read TGTGCCAGCTCGCCCGTCAGTGGTACCACAGATACGCAGTATTTT. It specifies CASSPVSGTTDTQYF.